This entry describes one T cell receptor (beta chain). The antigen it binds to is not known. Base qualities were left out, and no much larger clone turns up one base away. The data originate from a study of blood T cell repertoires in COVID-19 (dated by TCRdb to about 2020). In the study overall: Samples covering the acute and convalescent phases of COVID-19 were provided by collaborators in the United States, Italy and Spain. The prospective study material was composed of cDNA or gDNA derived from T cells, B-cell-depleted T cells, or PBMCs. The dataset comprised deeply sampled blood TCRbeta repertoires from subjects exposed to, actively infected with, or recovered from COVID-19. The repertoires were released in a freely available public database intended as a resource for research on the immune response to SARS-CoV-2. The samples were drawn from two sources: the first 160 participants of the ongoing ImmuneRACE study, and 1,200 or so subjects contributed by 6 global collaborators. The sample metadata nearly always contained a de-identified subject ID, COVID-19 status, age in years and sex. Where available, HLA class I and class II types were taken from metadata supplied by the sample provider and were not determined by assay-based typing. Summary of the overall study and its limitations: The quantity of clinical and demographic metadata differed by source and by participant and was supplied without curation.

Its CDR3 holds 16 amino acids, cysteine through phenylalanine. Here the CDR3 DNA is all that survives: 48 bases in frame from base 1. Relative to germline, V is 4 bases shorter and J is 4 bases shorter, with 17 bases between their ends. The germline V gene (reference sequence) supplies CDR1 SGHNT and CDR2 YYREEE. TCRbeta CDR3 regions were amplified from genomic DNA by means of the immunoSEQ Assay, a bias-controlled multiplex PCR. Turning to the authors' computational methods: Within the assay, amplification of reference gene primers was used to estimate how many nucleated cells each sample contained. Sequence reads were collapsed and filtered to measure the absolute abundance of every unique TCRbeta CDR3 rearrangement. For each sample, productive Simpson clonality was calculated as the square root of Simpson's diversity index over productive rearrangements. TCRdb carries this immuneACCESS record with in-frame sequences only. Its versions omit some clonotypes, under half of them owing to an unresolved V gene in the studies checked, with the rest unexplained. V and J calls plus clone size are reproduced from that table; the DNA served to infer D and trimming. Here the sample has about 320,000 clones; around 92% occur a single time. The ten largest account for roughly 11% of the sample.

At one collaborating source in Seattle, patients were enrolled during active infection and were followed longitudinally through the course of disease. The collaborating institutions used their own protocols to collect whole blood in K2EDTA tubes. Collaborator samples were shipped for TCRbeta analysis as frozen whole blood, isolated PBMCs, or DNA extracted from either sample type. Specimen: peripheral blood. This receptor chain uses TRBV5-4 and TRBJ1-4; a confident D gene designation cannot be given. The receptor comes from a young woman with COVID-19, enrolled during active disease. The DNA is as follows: TGTGCCAGCAGCCTGACCGCGGCAGCGGGTAATGAAAAACTGTTTTTT. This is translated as CASSLTAAAGNEKLFF. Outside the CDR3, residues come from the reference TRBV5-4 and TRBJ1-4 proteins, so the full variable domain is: ETGVTQSPTHLIKTRGQQVTLRCSSQSGHNTVSWYQQALGQGPQFIFQYYREEENGRGNFPPRFSGLQFPNYSSELNVNALELDDSALYLCASSLTAAAGNEKLFFGSGTQLSVL.